What follows describes a single T cell receptor beta chain. The CDR3 has 16 amino acids. From germline, CDR1 is DFQATT and CDR2 SNEGSKA (reference sequence). V was clipped by 3 bases and J by 3 bases, with 18 bases between them. This sample is drawn from a study of blood T cell repertoires in COVID-19. In the study overall: Acute and convalescent COVID-19 samples came from the United States, Italy and Spain.

In the original analysis: Estimated nucleated cell counts came from reference gene primer amplification. Using immunoSEQ multiplex PCR, the repertoire was profiled, and TCRdb retains in-frame clones only, with some absent. From that table come the V and J calls and clone size; the DNA was used to work out D and trimming. Among some 46,000 clones, roughly 88% were seen once, and the ten largest hold around 33%. Patients of the Seattle cohort, enrolled during active infection, were followed longitudinally. Sequences were obtained from peripheral blood. The chain has TRBV20-1 and TRBJ2-1; possibly TRBD2 for D (5 bases). The sequence was obtained from a woman aged 80 or over with COVID-19, enrolled during active disease. CDR3 nucleotides: TGCAGTGCTAGTTCATATTCTAGCAGAAGCTACAATGAGCAGTTCTTC. Translation gives CSASSYSSRSYNEQFF.